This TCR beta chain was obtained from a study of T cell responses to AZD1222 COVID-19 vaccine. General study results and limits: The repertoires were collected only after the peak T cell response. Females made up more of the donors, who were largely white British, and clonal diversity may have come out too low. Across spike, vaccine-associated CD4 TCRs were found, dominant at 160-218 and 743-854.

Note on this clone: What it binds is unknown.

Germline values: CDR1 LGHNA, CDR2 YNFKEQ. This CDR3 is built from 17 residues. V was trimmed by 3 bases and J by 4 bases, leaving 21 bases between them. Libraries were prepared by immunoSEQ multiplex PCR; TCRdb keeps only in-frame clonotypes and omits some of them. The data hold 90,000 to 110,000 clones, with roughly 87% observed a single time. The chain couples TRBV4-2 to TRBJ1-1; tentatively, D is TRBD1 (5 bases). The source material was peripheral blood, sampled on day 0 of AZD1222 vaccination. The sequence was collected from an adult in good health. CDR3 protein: CASSQGIAGARGTEAFF. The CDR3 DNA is TGTGCCAGCAGCCAGGGAATTGCCGGGGCACGAGGCACTGAAGCTTTCTTT.